This TCR beta chain appears in the sequencing data of a study of T cells in Graves' hyperthyroidism and ophthalmopathy. V was pared by 10 bases and J by 0 bases, with 9 bases between. The CDR3 extends over 13 amino acids. Researchers took RNA transcripts and amplified the TCR beta CDR3 regions from them. HTBI primers were employed in a first-round RT-PCR of the TCR CDR3. TCRdb itself ran the multiplex PCR reads through MiXCR, one entry per CDR3 protein. In the table there are about 600,000 distinct CDR3 sequences, around 16% of which are singletons. The chain links TRBV12-3 or TRBV12-4 to TRBJ1-4; weak D call: TRBD1 (5 bases). This clonotype was sampled from a woman aged 40-49 years with Graves' ophthalmopathy. The sequenced sample consisted of blood. CDR3 DNA: TGTGCCATCGGGACTCCAACTAATGAAAAACTGTTTTTT. This codes for CAIGTPTNEKLFF.